This T cell receptor (beta chain) was recorded in a study of CD8 T cells in Susac syndrome. Random hexamers were used to reverse transcribe roughly 0.45 to 1 ug of RNA. TCRdb re-analysed the immunoSEQ multiplex PCR reads in MiXCR, keeping a single row per CDR3 protein. The sample consists of roughly 60,000 distinct CDR3 sequences, 90% to 95% of them appearing once. CDR1 and CDR2 from the germline V gene are SEHNR and FQNEAQ (reference sequence). V lost 5 bases and J lost 8, with 16 bases in between. The CDR3 length is 14 residues. The chain combines TRBV7-9 with TRBJ2-1; possibly TRBD2 for D (5 bases). Sequencing input: CD8+ T cells from PBMCs. The sequence was collected from a human donor in good health. The chain's CDR3 is CASSPAGSPHEQFF. The CDR3 DNA reads as TGTGCCAGCAGCCCCGCGGGTTCCCCCCATGAGCAGTTCTTC. The variable domain in full, with the rest retrieved from reference TRBV7-9 and TRBJ2-1, is DTGVSQNPRHKITKRGQNVTFRCDPISEHNRLYWYRQTLGQGPEFLTYFQNEAQLEKSRLLSDRFSAERPKGSFSTLEIQRTEQGDSAMYLCASSPAGSPHEQFFGPGTRLTVL.